The next 18 T cell receptor beta chains were all read from a single sample in a study of T cell responses to AZD1222 COVID-19 vaccine. Profiling relied on immunoSEQ multiplex PCR, and the TCRdb table lists in-frame clones only, not all of them. The sample includes under 100,000 clones, approximately 90% of them seen just once. Material: peripheral blood, obtained on day 0 of AZD1222 vaccination. These receptor sequences come from an adult in good health.

The chain recombines TRBV5-1 with TRBJ1-4, with 8 bases matching TRBD1. The CDR3 spans 15 residues. Trimming took 4 bases from V and 0 from J; bases not matched to a gene: 2. Germline loops: CDR1 SGHRS, CDR2 YFSETQ. CDR3 loop: CASSVQGATNEKLFF. As DNA, the CDR3 is TGCGCCAGCAGCGTACAGGGGGCAACTAATGAAAAACTGTTTTTT.

The sample holds one count of this clone. This sequence joins TRBV4-3 and TRBJ1-5; perhaps TRBD1 as D (6 bases). Germline CDR1 reads LGHNA; CDR2 reads YSLEER. V was cut by 4 bases and J by 3 bases, with 10 bases left in between. This CDR3 contains 14 residues. In nucleotides, the CDR3 is TGCGCCAGCAGCCCCGGACAGTTCAATCAGCCCCAGCATTTT. Protein sequence: CASSPGQFNQPQHF.

The gene calls are TRBV28 and TRBJ2-5; a weak D match, TRBD1 (5 bases). The V end was cut by 7 bases, the J end by 2 bases, with 11 bases between. The CDR3 is 13 residues long. Looked up from germline, CDR1 is MDHEN and CDR2 is SYDVKM. Here the CDR3 reads CASTRQLQETQYF. CDR3 bases: TGTGCCAGCACCCGACAGCTACAAGAGACCCAGTACTTC. Full variable domain (rest looked up from reference TRBV28 and TRBJ2-5): DVKVTQSSRYLVKRTGEKVFLECVQDMDHENMFWYRQDPGLGLRLIYFSYDVKMKEKGDIPEGYSVSREKKERFSLILESASTNQTSMYLCASTRQLQETQYFGPGTRLLVL.

The rearrangement links TRBV2 to TRBJ1-3; a possible D gene is TRBD1 (5 bases). Germline assignment: CDR1 SNHLY and CDR2 FYNNEI. V lost 1 base and J lost 4, with 8 bases in between. This CDR3 is 14 amino acids long. The CDR3 is CASSEGGSGNTIYF. Written as DNA, the CDR3 is TGTGCCAGCAGTGAAGGGGGCTCCGGAAACACCATATATTTT.

CDR3 bases: TGTGCCAGCAGCCAAGTTCAGGGTCGGGTTCACGAGCAGTACTTC. Its translation: CASSQVQGRVHEQYF. The J gene is TRBJ2-7, the V gene TRBV3-1 (or the pseudogene TRBV3-2), with a weak D call TRBD1 (5 bases). With 1 base removed from V and 5 bases from J, the gap between germline ends came to 15 bases. The CDR3 runs 15 residues. Germline V gene sequence: CDR1 LGHDT, CDR2 YNNKEL (reference sequence).

For the CDR3, the DNA is TGTGCCAGCAGGATTCCAGGGCAAGAGACCCAGTACTTC. It yields the protein CASRIPGQETQYF. The chain couples TRBV28 to TRBJ2-5; a weak D match, TRBD1 (5 bases). The CDR3 sequence is 13 residues long. CDR1 MDHEN and CDR2 SYDVKM come from the germline V gene. The V gene lost 6 bases and the J gene lost 2 bases, with 10 bases spanning the gap.

This rearrangement joins TRBV18 to TRBJ2-7; D gene unclear. V was cut by 0 bases and J by 0 bases, with 6 bases left in between. In germline, CDR1 is KGHSH, CDR2 LQKENI. The CDR3 runs to 14 residues. This chain's CDR3 is CASSPPWGSYEQYF. The DNA for the CDR3 is TGTGCCAGCTCACCACCGTGGGGCTCCTACGAGCAGTACTTC. Full variable domain (rest looked up from reference TRBV18 and TRBJ2-7): NAGVMQNPRHLVRRRGQEARLRCSPMKGHSHVYWYRQLPEEGLKFMVYLQKENIIDESGMPKERFSAEFPKEGPSILRIQQVVRGDSAAYFCASSPPWGSYEQYFGPGTRLTVT.

The rearrangement uses TRBV30 and TRBJ1-6, with unresolved D. Per the germline V gene, CDR1 is GTSNPN and CDR2 is SVGIG (reference sequence). The CDR3 has 14 amino acids. Trimming pared 4 bases from V and 5 bases from J, leaving 12 bases between. CDR3 nucleotide sequence: TGTGCCTGGACTGGAGGGCGGGATAATTCACCCCTCCACTTT. It encodes CAWTGGRDNSPLHF.

V usage is TRBV12-3 or TRBV12-4 and J usage is TRBJ1-1, with no clear D. Trimming pared 3 bases from V and 1 base from J, leaving 6 bases between. This CDR3 has 13 amino acids. The chain's CDR3 is CASSLNANTEAFF. The CDR3, as DNA: TGTGCCAGCAGTTTGAACGCGAACACTGAAGCTTTCTTT.

This chain connects TRBV6-6 to TRBJ2-3; the match to TRBD2 covers 7 bases. Germline V lookup: CDR1 MNHNY, CDR2 SVGAGI (reference sequence). There are 16 residues in the CDR3. Trimming at V came to 1 base and at J to 1 base, leaving 5 bases not matched to a gene. The CDR3 spells CASSYWTSGGTDTQYF. In DNA form, the CDR3 reads TGTGCCAGCAGTTACTGGACAAGCGGGGGCACAGATACGCAGTATTTT.

This chain uses TRBV7-8 with TRBJ1-2, with 8 bases aligning to TRBD1. CDR3 length: 16 residues. From germline, CDR1 is SGHVS and CDR2 FQNEAQ. Trimming at V came to 4 bases and at J to 6 bases, leaving 13 bases not matched to a gene. CDR3 residues: CASSSRFLDREDGYTF. CDR3 nucleotide sequence: TGTGCCAGCAGCTCCAGATTTTTGGACAGGGAAGATGGCTACACCTTC.

The CDR3, as DNA: TGCGCCAGCAGTCAATCGGGGACAGGGAATGGCTACACCTTC. Its protein product is CASSQSGTGNGYTF. This rearrangement joins TRBV23-1 to TRBJ1-2; TRBD1 matches 9 bases. TRBV23-1 is an open reading frame whose function is uncertain. The V segment lost 0 bases and the J segment 6 bases; nucleotides outside the gene matches: 2. CDR3 length: 14 amino acids.

The chain uses TRBV2 and TRBJ2-7; D is possibly TRBD1 (6 bases). CDR1 is SNHLY and CDR2 is FYNNEI in the germline V gene. V was clipped by 8 bases and J by 4 bases, with 18 bases between them. The CDR3 totals 14 residues. CDR3 sequence: CASGKEQGTYEQYF. The CDR3 coding sequence is TGTGCCAGCGGAAAAGAGCAGGGGACGTACGAGCAGTACTTC.

The chain carries TRBV4-2 and TRBJ1-2; D ambiguous. The V gene lost 0 bases and the J gene lost 9 bases, with 20 bases spanning the gap. This CDR3 contains 16 residues. Germline V CDR1 and CDR2: LGHNA, YNFKEQ. CDR3 loop: CASSQDFEGEQWRYTF. The CDR3 DNA follows: TGTGCCAGCAGCCAAGATTTCGAGGGTGAACAGTGGCGCTACACCTTC.

The V and J genes are TRBV27 and TRBJ2-1; D might be TRBD1 (5 bases). The CDR3 is made up of 15 amino acids. Trimming left V 3 bases short and J 4 bases short, with 13 bases between. CDR1 MNHEY and CDR2 SMNVEV come from the germline V gene (reference sequence). The chain's CDR3 is CASSFRLTDYNEQFF. CDR3 DNA sequence: TGTGCCAGCAGTTTTCGACTGACAGATTACAATGAGCAGTTCTTC.

This chain joins TRBV6-5 and TRBJ2-7; D is uncertain. CDR1 and CDR2 from the germline V gene are MNHEY and SVGAGI. The CDR3 totals 14 residues. Trimming pared 2 bases from V and 6 bases from J, leaving 14 bases between. Here the CDR3 reads CASSYHRSVGEQYF. DNA of the CDR3: TGTGCCAGCAGTTACCATAGATCGGTGGGCGAGCAGTACTTC.

The V call is TRBV9, the J call TRBJ2-2; perhaps TRBD2 as D (5 bases). Germline CDR1 is SGDLS and CDR2 is YYNGEE. The V end lost 3 bases, the J end lost 6 bases, and 12 bases lay between the germline ends. CDR3 length: 14 amino acids. The DNA of the CDR3 is TGTGCCAGCAGCGCAAGGGCTAGCCCCGGGGAGCTGTTTTTT. This gives the protein CASSARASPGELFF. Using reference TRBV9 and TRBJ2-2 for the parts outside the CDR3, the full variable domain is DSGVTQTPKHLITATGQRVTLRCSPRSGDLSVYWYQQSLDQGLQFLIQYYNGEERAKGNILERFSAQQFPDLHSELNLSSLELGDSALYFCASSARASPGELFFGEGSRLTVL.

V is TRBV30 and J is TRBJ1-4; D remains ambiguous. Trimming removed 3 bases from V and 0 bases from J, with 8 bases in between. The CDR3 is 14 amino acids. Germline assignment: CDR1 GTSNPN and CDR2 SVGIG (reference sequence). CDR3 coding DNA: TGTGCCTGGAGGCGGACTGCAACTAATGAAAAACTGTTTTTT. It is translated as CAWRRTATNEKLFF.